Below are 19 T cell receptor beta chains sequenced from a single sample in a study of response to subunit inactivated influenza vaccine. TCRdb independently ran MiXCR on the RT-PCR reads; one entry per CDR3 protein. This sample has about 530,000 distinct CDR3 sequences, with roughly 13% found just once. This sample comprised PBMCs from blood, obtained about 40 days after vaccination. The source is a man in his fifties or sixties who received an inactivated influenza vaccine.

The chain links TRBV20-1 to TRBJ2-1; tentative D call: TRBD2 (6 bases). Per germline, CDR1 DFQATT and CDR2 SNEGSKA (reference sequence). The CDR3 has 13 residues. V was pared by 4 bases and J by 9 bases, with 16 bases between. The CDR3 nucleotides read TGCAGTGCTACGGCGGAGGGTCGAGGTGAGCAGTTCTTC. Amino acids: CSATAEGRGEQFF.

The V and J genes are TRBV5-1 and TRBJ2-7, with D hard to call. Trimming pared 0 bases from V and 3 bases from J, leaving 10 bases between. This CDR3 is built from 14 residues. Per germline, CDR1 SGHRS and CDR2 YFSETQ. The CDR3 spells CASSLDRDFYEQYF. The CDR3 DNA reads as TGCGCCAGCAGCTTGGACAGAGATTTCTACGAGCAGTACTTC.

The chain uses TRBV5-1 and TRBJ2-2, with a possible D match to TRBD1 (6 bases). V shed 4 bases and J shed 0 bases, with 13 bases lying between them. The germline V gene encodes CDR1 SGHRS and CDR2 YFSETQ. The CDR3 covers 16 residues. CDR3 residues: CASSTPTGANTGELFF. The CDR3 nucleotides are TGCGCCAGCAGCACCCCGACAGGCGCGAACACCGGGGAGCTGTTTTTT.

This clonotype appeared many times. In DNA form, the CDR3 reads TGTGCCAGTAGTCGACTTTACAATGAGCAGTTCTTC. As protein: CASSRLYNEQFF. The chain recombines TRBV19 with TRBJ2-1; D not certain. The CDR3 runs to 12 residues. Trimming cost V 5 bases and J 4 bases, with 6 bases left between them. CDR1 and CDR2 (germline): LNHDA, SQIVND (reference sequence).

V usage is TRBV28 and J usage is TRBJ1-2; D possibly corresponds to TRBD1 (5 bases). The CDR3 runs 15 residues. V lost 5 bases and J 2 bases, leaving 15 bases between the germline ends. Looked up from germline, CDR1 is MDHEN and CDR2 is SYDVKM. CDR3 DNA: TGTGCCAGCAGTACCTATAGGGGACCCAACTATGGCTACACCTTC. As protein: CASSTYRGPNYGYTF.

This clonotype was observed a handful of times. The chain links TRBV11-2 to TRBJ2-7; D may match TRBD1 or TRBD2 (6 bases each). This CDR3 contains 14 residues. Per the germline V gene, CDR1 is SGHAT and CDR2 is FQNNGV. The V end lost 5 bases, the J end lost 2 bases, and 13 bases lay between the germline ends. The CDR3 DNA follows: TGTGCCAGCAGCCCCTGGCGGGACACCTACGAGCAGTACTTC. Encoded protein: CASSPWRDTYEQYF.

DNA of the CDR3: TGCAGTGCTAGGGGACAGAAATACGAGCAGTACTTC. Amino acids: CSARGQKYEQYF. V gene TRBV20-1 combines with J gene TRBJ2-7; 7 bases map to TRBD1. Germline loops: CDR1 DFQATT, CDR2 SNEGSKA (reference sequence). The CDR3 is 12 residues long. Germline trimming cut 3 bases from V and 4 bases from J; bases unmatched to any gene: 3.

As regards this clonotype: The junction does not match germline at one end; this may be a read error. The chain couples TRBV12-3 or TRBV12-4 to TRBJ2-2; maybe TRBD2 (5 bases). This CDR3 has 15 amino acids. DNA for the CDR3: TGTGCCAGCAGTTTAGCTACGGCGAACACCGGGGAGCCGTTTTTT. Residues: CASSLATANTGEPFF.

V is TRBV5-1 and J is TRBJ1-4, with a tentative D call TRBD1 (6 bases). The CDR3 is 19 residues long. CDR1 is SGHRS, CDR2 YFSETQ, per germline. Trimming pared 4 bases from V and 4 bases from J, leaving 26 bases between. The CDR3 DNA is TGCGCCAGCAGCACACTACAGGGTTTCGTATTTAGGGGTAATGAAAAACTGTTTTTT. Encoded protein: CASSTLQGFVFRGNEKLFF.

The chain uses TRBV29-1 and TRBJ1-4; D is perhaps TRBD1 (5 bases). V lost 7 bases, J lost 8 bases, and 14 bases lay in between. Germline lookup yields CDR1 SQVTM and CDR2 ANQGSEA. The CDR3 length is 12 residues. The CDR3 DNA is TGCAGCGCCGGCAGGGCGGGAGAAAAACTGTTTTTT. As protein: CSAGRAGEKLFF.

At least ten counts were recorded for this clonotype. V is TRBV7-2 and J is TRBJ1-2; D remains unclear. This CDR3 comprises 13 residues. The V and J ends lost 2 bases and 4 bases respectively, with 8 bases between them. Germline lookup yields CDR1 SGHTA and CDR2 FQGNSA. The CDR3 here is CASSLFPRYGYTF. The CDR3 coding sequence is TGTGCCAGCAGCTTATTCCCCCGCTATGGCTACACCTTC.

Many counts were recorded for this clonotype. The V call is TRBV12-3 or TRBV12-4, the J call TRBJ1-2; D is ambiguous. Trimming removed 6 bases at V and 14 bases at J, with 19 bases between. The CDR3 covers 12 residues. For the CDR3, the DNA is TGTGCCAGCAGCAGCAGCCCAGATGAGAGGACCTTC. Translation: CASSSSPDERTF.

The chain employs TRBV12-3 or TRBV12-4 and TRBJ1-3, with D maybe TRBD1 (5 bases). The CDR3 consists of 14 residues. Trimming removed 10 bases at V and 3 bases at J, with 16 bases between. For the CDR3, the DNA is TGTGCCACCTCGACAGTTAAAATTGGAAACACCATATATTTT. Translating it yields CATSTVKIGNTIYF.

A few counts support this clonotype. The chain carries TRBV15 and TRBJ2-3, with 8 bases fitting TRBD1. Germline values: CDR1 LNHNV, CDR2 YYDKDF (reference sequence). The CDR3 has 14 residues. Trimming removed 5 bases from V and 4 bases from J; junction bases left unmatched: 5. CDR3 loop: CATSGPQGADTQYF. CDR3 bases: TGTGCCACCAGCGGCCCACAGGGGGCAGATACGCAGTATTTT. The full variable domain, rest sourced from reference TRBV15 and TRBJ2-3, is DAMVIQNPRYQVTQFGKPVTLSCSQTLNHNVMYWYQQKSSQAPKLLFHYYDKDFNNEADTPDNFQSRRPNTSFCFLDIRSPGLGDTAMYLCATSGPQGADTQYFGPGTRLTVL.

The table lists this clonotype with many counts. The chain has TRBV20-1 and TRBJ1-2, with unresolved D. V was shortened by 0 bases and J by 2 bases, with 10 bases between the two germline ends. Germline assignment: CDR1 DFQATT and CDR2 SNEGSKA (reference sequence). The CDR3 length is 14 residues. The CDR3 DNA sequence: TGCAGTGCTAGAGAGATGTCAAAAAACTATGGCTACACCTTC. It is translated as CSAREMSKNYGYTF.

This clonotype was detected many times. V is TRBV12-3 or TRBV12-4 and J is TRBJ1-2; D remains unclear. The CDR3 has 14 residues. Trimming left V 3 bases short and J 3 bases short, with 11 bases between. The CDR3 here is CASSFEGLYYGYTF. In nucleotides, the CDR3 is TGTGCCAGCAGTTTCGAAGGACTTTACTATGGCTACACCTTC.

This clonotype was seen many times. V gene TRBV7-8 combines with J gene TRBJ2-7; D is perhaps TRBD1 (5 bases). CDR1 and CDR2 from the germline V gene are SGHVS and FQNEAQ. This CDR3 is 14 amino acids long. Trimming took 1 base from V and 2 from J, leaving 9 bases between them. The CDR3 DNA is TGTGCCAGCAGCTTAGGGACAACGGCCTACGAGCAGTACTTC. It is translated as CASSLGTTAYEQYF.

The chain has TRBV20-1 and TRBJ2-1; D uncertain. This CDR3 is built from 15 residues. Per germline, CDR1 DFQATT and CDR2 SNEGSKA (reference sequence). The ends were cut back, 0 bases at V and 3 bases at J, with 12 bases in the middle. CDR3 residues: CSARERPDVYNEQFF. CDR3 DNA: TGCAGTGCTAGAGAACGGCCGGACGTCTACAATGAGCAGTTCTTC.

This clonotype was seen more than once but under ten times. The chain employs TRBV7-3 and TRBJ2-7; a possible D gene is TRBD2 (5 bases). This CDR3 spans 17 amino acids. The V gene lost 1 base and the J gene lost 6 bases, with 22 bases spanning the gap. Germline values: CDR1 SGHTA, CDR2 FQGTGA. The CDR3 DNA reads as TGTGCCAGCAGCTTAAGGCGTGGGTGGCGGCATCGGGGCGAGCAGTACTTC. Translating gives CASSLRRGWRHRGEQYF.